One and the same sample provided the 27 T cell receptor beta chains below, sequenced in a study of T cells in Graves' hyperthyroidism and ophthalmopathy. Template material for amplifying TCR beta CDR3 regions consisted of RNA transcripts. Using the HTBI primer set, a first-round RT-PCR was run on the TCR CDR3. TCRdb redid the calling of the multiplex PCR reads with MiXCR, one entry per CDR3 protein. The profile shows under 350,000 distinct CDR3 sequences, 10% to 15% of them singletons. The source material was blood. Source of these receptors: a woman between 25 and 40 years old with Graves' hyperthyroidism that later progressed to Graves' ophthalmopathy.

This clonotype was detected many times. This chain uses TRBV7-2 with TRBJ2-7; 9 nucleotides agree with TRBD1. This CDR3 spans 16 amino acids. In germline, CDR1 is SGHTA, CDR2 FQGNSA. Trimming took 5 bases from V and 0 from J; bases not matched to a gene: 8. The CDR3 sequence is CASSEAGTGFSYEQYF. The DNA for the CDR3 is TGTGCCAGCAGCGAAGCCGGGACAGGGTTCTCCTACGAGCAGTACTTC.

This clonotype was found many times. The gene calls are TRBV7-2 and TRBJ2-1, with 8 bases that match TRBD2. From germline, CDR1 is SGHTA and CDR2 FQGNSA. Losses at the gene ends were 2 bases for V and 8 bases for J; bases not matched to a gene: 11. The CDR3 runs to 16 residues. The CDR3 region is CASSLYETGGVYEQFF. Here the CDR3 DNA reads TGTGCCAGCAGCTTATATGAGACGGGAGGGGTGTATGAGCAGTTCTTC.

About this clonotype: This may be a read error, as it is one base from a much larger clone. As DNA, the CDR3 is TGTGCCAGCAGCGTAATACGCACAGATACGCAGTATTTT. Translating it yields CASSVIRTDTQYF. The rearrangement links TRBV7-3 to TRBJ2-3; D uncertain. Trimming shortened V by 5 bases and J by 1 base, and 7 bases separated the two germline ends. Germline V gives CDR1 SGHTA, CDR2 FQGTGA. The CDR3 length is 13 residues.

This clonotype came up many times. The chain joins TRBV6-2 or TRBV6-3 to TRBJ2-7, with TRBD2 matching 8 bases. The V segment lost 2 bases and the J segment 1 base; nucleotides outside the gene matches: 10. Germline values: CDR1 MNHEY, CDR2 SVGEGT. CDR3 length: 17 amino acids. The DNA of the CDR3 is TGTGCCAGCAGTTACACCAACCTAGCGGGTACTTCCTACGAGCAGTACTTC. This encodes CASSYTNLAGTSYEQYF.

The sample holds a few counts of this clonotype. This sequence joins TRBV6-2 or TRBV6-3 and TRBJ1-4, with D possibly being TRBD1 (6 bases). The CDR3 extends over 17 amino acids. V lost 0 bases and J 2 bases, leaving 13 bases between the germline ends. Looked up from germline, CDR1 is MNHEY and CDR2 is SVGEGT. The CDR3 reads CASSYSRLGGTNEKLFF. The CDR3 DNA sequence: TGTGCCAGCAGTTACTCCCGCCTAGGGGGTACTAATGAAAAACTGTTTTTT.

In its sample, this clonotype was seen many times. DNA of the CDR3: TGTGCCAGCAGTCCCCTGATCAGGGCTGGCTACACCTTC. This sequence encodes CASSPLIRAGYTF. The chain combines TRBV27 with TRBJ1-2; TRBD1 is a possible D gene (5 bases). The CDR3 has 13 amino acids. Trimming took 5 bases from V and 7 from J, leaving 14 bases between them. CDR1 is MNHEY, CDR2 SMNVEV, per germline (reference sequence).

This clonotype was counted only a few times. The germline gene is not matched at one end of the junction; a read error may be the cause. CDR3: CASSPTGGPYDEQFF. The CDR3 region has the DNA TGTGCTAGCAGCCCAACGGGAGGGCCCTACGATGAGCAGTTCTTC. The genes are TRBV7-7 and TRBJ2-1; 8 bases are a match to TRBD2. CDR3 size: 15 residues. Looked up from germline, CDR1 is SSHAT and CDR2 is FNYEAQ (reference sequence).

The table lists this clonotype with many counts. The rearrangement uses TRBV7-2 and TRBJ1-1; D not certain. Germline V gene data show CDR1 as SGHTA and CDR2 as FQGNSA. Deletions cut 0 bases from V and 6 bases from J, with 14 bases between. This CDR3 spans 15 amino acids. CDR3 residues: CASSLALSRAPEAFF. The CDR3 DNA is TGTGCCAGCAGCTTAGCGCTAAGCCGGGCCCCTGAAGCTTTCTTT.

This clonotype was detected ten times or more. The chain joins TRBV6-1 to TRBJ1-1; possibly TRBD1 for D (6 bases). Trimming pared 7 bases from V and 0 bases from J, leaving 15 bases between. This CDR3 has 15 residues. Germline CDR1 is MNHNS and CDR2 is SASEGT. The CDR3 sequence: CASMWDTALNTEAFF. The CDR3 DNA is TGTGCCAGCATGTGGGACACAGCTTTGAACACTGAAGCTTTCTTT.

V and J are TRBV27 and TRBJ2-2; 8 positions agree with TRBD2. The J segment lost 7 bases and the V segment lost 8 bases, leaving 3 bases of the junction unmatched. The CDR3 is made up of 12 amino acids. CDR1 is MNHEY, CDR2 SMNVEV, per germline (reference sequence). This CDR3 reads CASPGGDGELFF. DNA for the CDR3: TGTGCCAGCCCGGGGGGGGACGGGGAGCTGTTTTTT.

The gene calls are TRBV6-5 and TRBJ1-5; D call uncertain. Germline CDR1 reads MNHEY; CDR2 reads SVGAGI. With 2 bases removed from V and 3 bases from J, the gap between germline ends came to 5 bases. The length of the CDR3 is 13 residues. The DNA for the CDR3 is TGTGCCAGCAGTTACGCGGACAATCAGCCCCAGCATTTT. This encodes CASSYADNQPQHF.

This sequence joins TRBV30 and TRBJ1-1; possibly TRBD1 for D (6 bases). The V gene lost 5 bases and the J gene lost 0 bases, with 16 bases spanning the gap. The germline V gene has CDR1 GTSNPN and CDR2 SVGIG (reference sequence). This CDR3 contains 15 residues. CDR3 coding DNA: TGTGCCTGGCAAACAGGGACGTCGATGAACACTGAAGCTTTCTTT. Its translation is CAWQTGTSMNTEAFF. Using reference TRBV30 and TRBJ1-1 for the parts outside the CDR3, the full variable domain is SQTIHQWPATLVQPVGSPLSLECTVEGTSNPNLYWYRQAAGRGLQLLFYSVGIGQISSEVPQNLSASRPQDRQFILSSKKLLLSDSGFYLCAWQTGTSMNTEAFFGQGTRLTVV.

Concerning this clonotype: This may stem from a read error, because a much larger clone lies one nucleotide away. V usage is TRBV27 and J usage is TRBJ2-1, with 8 bases matching TRBD2. Germline values: CDR1 MNHEY, CDR2 SMNVEV (reference sequence). The CDR3 contains 16 residues. The DNA for the CDR3 is TGTGCCTGCAGTTTATCGTTAGCGGGGTACTACAATGAGCAGTTCTTC. Protein sequence: CACSLSLAGYYNEQFF.

In this sample, this clonotype turned up many times. This chain joins TRBV28 and TRBJ1-2; the D gene is possibly TRBD1 (5 bases). The CDR3 runs 15 residues. Trimming removed 1 base at V and 1 base at J, with 10 bases between. Germline V gene data show CDR1 as MDHEN and CDR2 as SYDVKM. CDR3 amino acids: CASSLLRGGNYGYTF. The CDR3 DNA reads TGTGCCAGCAGTTTATTACGGGGCGGTAACTATGGCTACACCTTC.

There are many counts of this clonotype. The rearrangement links TRBV2 to TRBJ1-1; TRBD1 is a possible D gene (6 bases). With 5 bases removed from V and 1 base from J, the gap between germline ends came to 26 bases. CDR1 and CDR2 (germline): SNHLY, FYNNEI. The CDR3 is made up of 19 amino acids. The CDR3 region is CASSWDKTVHYQKNTEAFF. CDR3 sequence (DNA): TGTGCCAGCAGTTGGGACAAGACAGTTCACTATCAAAAGAACACTGAAGCTTTCTTT.

The chain links TRBV6-5 to TRBJ1-2; 9 bases fit TRBD1. V gave up 0 bases and J gave up 8 bases; unmatched junction bases: 7. The CDR3 contains 15 residues. CDR1 is MNHEY, CDR2 SVGAGI, per germline. This CDR3 reads CASSYSGTGRGGYTF. As DNA, the CDR3 is TGTGCCAGCAGTTACTCGGGGACAGGGAGGGGCGGCTACACCTTC.

This clonotype was counted many times. The V call is TRBV13, the J call TRBJ2-3; the D gene is possibly TRBD1 (6 bases). The ends were cut back, 1 base at V and 1 base at J, with 9 bases in the middle. Looked up from germline, CDR1 is PRHDT and CDR2 is FYEKMQ (reference sequence). The CDR3 has 15 amino acids. This CDR3 reads CASSLVRGGTDTQYF. For the CDR3, the DNA is TGTGCCAGCAGCTTAGTCAGGGGCGGCACAGATACGCAGTATTTT.

This clonotype has a count of ten or more. This rearrangement joins TRBV6-1 to TRBJ1-1; maybe TRBD1 (6 bases). This CDR3 is built from 12 residues. Between the trimmed V and J ends, which lost 6 bases and 4 bases, there was a span of 9 bases. Germline V gene lookup returns CDR1 MNHNS and CDR2 SASEGT. CDR3 coding DNA: TGTGCCAGCAGACAGGGATCCACTGAAGCTTTCTTT. Its protein is CASRQGSTEAFF.

The sample holds many counts of this clonotype. The rearrangement joins TRBV6-2 or TRBV6-3 to TRBJ2-5; no reliable D call. CDR1 and CDR2 from the germline V gene are MNHEY and SVGEGT. V was cut by 2 bases and J by 3 bases, with 4 bases left in between. The CDR3 spans 12 residues. CDR3 amino acids: CASSYLEETQYF. The CDR3 coding sequence is TGTGCCAGCAGTTACCTGGAAGAGACCCAGTACTTC.

The table lists this clonotype with a few counts. The chain links TRBV5-1 to TRBJ2-5, with D hard to call. The germline gives CDR1 SGHRS, CDR2 YFSETQ. The CDR3 is 12 amino acids. The V end was cut by 4 bases, the J end by 3 bases, with 7 bases between. The CDR3 nucleotides are TGCGCCAGCAGCCCGCAGAAAGAGACCCAGTACTTC. Protein product: CASSPQKETQYF.

This clonotype was observed many times. The V and J genes are TRBV7-9 and TRBJ1-4; D gene uncertain. V lost 0 bases and J lost 10, with 6 bases in between. CDR1 and CDR2 from the germline V gene are SEHNR and FQNEAQ (reference sequence). The CDR3 is 12 amino acids. DNA of the CDR3: TGTGCCAGCAGCTTAGCTGGAGTAAAACTGTTTTTT. It encodes CASSLAGVKLFF.

This clonotype was picked up many times. The J gene is TRBJ2-3, the V gene TRBV28, with D unclear. CDR3 length equals 15 residues. Looked up from germline, CDR1 is MDHEN and CDR2 is SYDVKM. V gave up 7 bases and J gave up 2 bases, with 16 bases separating them. The CDR3 nucleotides are TGTGCCAGCACCCTGGCGATGGCGGCCACAGATACGCAGTATTTT. As protein: CASTLAMAATDTQYF. The variable domain in full, with the rest retrieved from reference TRBV28 and TRBJ2-3, is DVKVTQSSRYLVKRTGEKVFLECVQDMDHENMFWYRQDPGLGLRLIYFSYDVKMKEKGDIPEGYSVSREKKERFSLILESASTNQTSMYLCASTLAMAATDTQYFGPGTRLTVL.

This clonotype appeared many times. The chain recombines TRBV9 with TRBJ1-6, with D perhaps matching TRBD1 (5 bases). There are 14 residues in the CDR3. Germline V gene data show CDR1 as SGDLS and CDR2 as YYNGEE. V lost 0 bases and J lost 5, with 6 bases in between. CDR3 region: CASSVVQDNSPLHF. The CDR3 bases are TGTGCCAGCAGCGTAGTACAGGATAATTCACCCCTCCACTTT.

Regarding this clonotype: A much larger clone lies one base from this, so it may be a read error. This sequence joins TRBV27 and TRBJ2-3, with a weak D call TRBD2 (6 bases). Germline CDR1 reads MNHEY; CDR2 reads SMNVEV (reference sequence). The CDR3 has 15 residues. In DNA, the CDR3 is TGTGCCAGCAGTTTAAGCGGGTCGTGGTTCGATACGCAGTGTTTT. It yields the protein CASSLSGSWFDTQCF.

This clonotype has at least ten counts. The rearrangement uses TRBV27 and TRBJ1-5; D is unresolved. V dropped 6 bases and J dropped 3 bases, with 12 bases sitting between them. Germline V gives CDR1 MNHEY, CDR2 SMNVEV (reference sequence). The CDR3 contains 14 residues. The CDR3 here is CASRPLGHNQPQHF. The CDR3 nucleotides read TGTGCCAGCAGACCGCTTGGGCACAATCAGCCCCAGCATTTT.

This clonotype was seen repeatedly, ten times or more. The chain couples TRBV27 to TRBJ2-3, with 8 bases lining up with TRBD1. V trimming: 5 bases; J trimming: 3 bases; junction bases outside the gene matches: 16. The germline gives CDR1 MNHEY, CDR2 SMNVEV (reference sequence). The CDR3 contains 18 residues. CDR3 sequence reads: CASSPDRTGGFGTDTQYF. The CDR3 DNA sequence: TGTGCCAGCAGTCCAGATAGAACAGGGGGTTTCGGTACAGATACGCAGTATTTT.

This clonotype was observed at least ten times. The chain uses TRBV30 and TRBJ1-2, with 9 bases aligning to TRBD1. CDR1 is GTSNPN and CDR2 is SVGIG in the germline V gene (reference sequence). Trimming removed 4 bases from V and 8 bases from J; junction bases left unmatched: 5. The CDR3 totals 12 residues. The DNA of the CDR3 is TGTGCCTGGATGGGACAGGGATACGGCTACACCTTC. Its translation: CAWMGQGYGYTF.